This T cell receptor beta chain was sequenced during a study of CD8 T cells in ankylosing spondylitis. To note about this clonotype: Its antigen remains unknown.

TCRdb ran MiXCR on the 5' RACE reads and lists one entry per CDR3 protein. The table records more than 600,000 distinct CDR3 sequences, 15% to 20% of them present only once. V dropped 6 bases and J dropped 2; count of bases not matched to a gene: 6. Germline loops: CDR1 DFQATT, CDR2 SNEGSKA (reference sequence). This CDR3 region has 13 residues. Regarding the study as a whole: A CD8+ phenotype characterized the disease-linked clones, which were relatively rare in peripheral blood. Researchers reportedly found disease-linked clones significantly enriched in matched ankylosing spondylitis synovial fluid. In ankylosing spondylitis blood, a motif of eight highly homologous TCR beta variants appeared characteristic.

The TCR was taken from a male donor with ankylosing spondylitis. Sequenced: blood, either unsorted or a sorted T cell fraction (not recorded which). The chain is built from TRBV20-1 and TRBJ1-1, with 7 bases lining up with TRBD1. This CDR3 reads CSATDRANTEAFF. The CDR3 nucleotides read TGCAGTGCAACAGACAGGGCTAACACTGAAGCTTTCTTT.